The 17 T cell receptor beta chains given below trace back to one sample, sequenced in a study of T cell repertoires in cytomegalovirus infection. For these receptors, no antigen is known. TCRdb reprocessed the reads via MiXCR and lists one record per CDR3 protein. In the table there are approximately 81,000 distinct CDR3 sequences, more than 20% of which are singletons. Sequences were derived from CD8+ T cells from cultured PBMCs, sampled from culture after CMV antigen stimulation. These receptor sequences come from a human donor in good health (CMV status not recorded). Some clones in this sample may be carry-over from other donors' samples.

This clonotype was counted a few times. The chain uses TRBV6-1 and TRBJ2-7; 8 bases are a match to TRBD1. The CDR3 length is 14 residues. Germline CDR1 reads MNHNS; CDR2 reads SASEGT. V shed 6 bases, J shed 11 bases, and the junction held 15 bases outside the gene matches. In DNA form, the CDR3 reads TGTGCCAGCAGCCCGTCCGAGACAGGGGCTACTAAGTACTTC. Translated: CASSPSETGATKYF.

The chain is built from TRBV30 and TRBJ1-1; D gene unclear. Germline CDR1 reads GTSNPN; CDR2 reads SVGIG (reference sequence). The CDR3 loop spans 13 amino acids. Between the trimmed V and J ends, which lost 2 bases and 4 bases, there was a span of 11 bases. The CDR3 loop is CAWSPGSGTEAFF. The DNA for the CDR3 is TGTGCCTGGAGTCCGGGGTCGGGCACTGAAGCTTTCTTT.

This clonotype was seen a handful of times. The genes are TRBV20-1 and TRBJ2-3; TRBD2 aligns across 10 bases. The trim removed 5 bases at V and 1 base at J, leaving 3 bases unmatched. Germline V gene sequence: CDR1 DFQATT, CDR2 SNEGSKA (reference sequence). The CDR3 totals 14 residues. The CDR3 DNA reads TGCAGTGCTTTTGGGACTAGCGGCACAGATACGCAGTATTTT. This translates into CSAFGTSGTDTQYF.

Remarks on this clonotype: This clone may be a read error of a much larger clone one base away. The rearrangement joins TRBV12-3 or TRBV12-4 to TRBJ1-2, with 7 nucleotides matching TRBD1. The J segment lost 7 bases and the V segment lost 5 bases, leaving 10 bases of the junction unmatched. The CDR3 is 14 amino acids. The CDR3: CASSQGGQPIGYTF. CDR3 coding DNA: TGTGCCAGCAGTCAGGGGGGACAGCCAATTGGCTACACCTTC.

This clonotype has ten or more counts. The V gene is TRBV12-3 or TRBV12-4, the J gene TRBJ2-3; 8 bases agree with TRBD2. V was clipped by 10 bases and J by 3 bases; unmatched bases: 9. CDR3 length equals 14 residues. The DNA for the CDR3 is TGTGCCACCACTCTGGGCGGGGGGACAGATACGCAGTATTTT. Residues: CATTLGGGTDTQYF.

The sample holds many counts of this clonotype. This chain links TRBV6-2 or TRBV6-3 with TRBJ2-1; 14 nucleotides align to TRBD2. V trimming: 4 bases; J trimming: 7 bases; junction bases outside the gene matches: 3. The germline CDR1 and CDR2 sequences are MNHEY and SVGEGT. The CDR3 runs to 15 residues. Written as DNA, the CDR3 is TGTGCCAGCAGTTCATGGACTAGCGGGGGGAATGAGCAGTTCTTC. This sequence encodes CASSSWTSGGNEQFF.

The rearrangement uses TRBV15 and TRBJ2-1, with D tentatively TRBD2 (5 bases). Per germline, CDR1 LNHNV and CDR2 YYDKDF (reference sequence). Trimming took 0 bases from V and 4 from J, leaving 13 bases between them. The CDR3 loop spans 16 amino acids. CDR3 nucleotide sequence: TGTGCCACCAGCAGAGATCTCGTCGGACTTTACAATGAGCAGTTCTTC. Translating it yields CATSRDLVGLYNEQFF.

This clonotype has at least ten counts. The J gene is TRBJ2-1, the V gene TRBV7-2, with 8 positions matching TRBD1. The CDR3 consists of 15 residues. In germline, CDR1 is SGHTA, CDR2 FQGNSA. V gave up 5 bases and J gave up 3 bases; unmatched junction bases: 6. CDR3 sequence (DNA): TGTGCCAGCAGCCCCCGGGACAGGCTCTACAATGAGCAGTTCTTC. Protein product: CASSPRDRLYNEQFF.

The chain combines TRBV9 with TRBJ2-7; D is uncertain. Trimming pared 0 bases from V and 2 bases from J, leaving 9 bases between. Germline values: CDR1 SGDLS, CDR2 YYNGEE. The CDR3 is 14 residues long. The DNA for the CDR3 is TGTGCCAGCAGCGTAGGGACGGAAACCTACGAGCAGTACTTC. Translating gives CASSVGTETYEQYF.

This chain joins TRBV24-1 and TRBJ2-3; tentatively, D is TRBD2 (6 bases). V gave up 8 bases and J gave up 6 bases, with 8 bases separating them. This CDR3 region has 11 residues. Germline V CDR1 and CDR2: KGHDR, SFDVKD. The CDR3 loop is CATKGRDTQYF. The CDR3 DNA is TGTGCCACCAAAGGGAGGGATACGCAGTATTTT.

The table lists this clonotype with a count of one. The genes are TRBV20-1 and TRBJ2-7; no clear D. V shed 5 bases and J shed 3 bases, with 8 bases lying between them. Per the germline V gene, CDR1 is DFQATT and CDR2 is SNEGSKA (reference sequence). This CDR3 comprises 11 residues. CDR3 sequence reads: CSARTGYEQYF. The CDR3 region has the DNA TGCAGTGCTCGAACGGGCTACGAGCAGTACTTC.

V is TRBV6-5 and J is TRBJ2-1; 7 positions match TRBD2. The CDR3 has 15 residues. V trimming: 5 bases; J trimming: 7 bases; junction bases outside the gene matches: 11. CDR1 and CDR2 from the germline V gene are MNHEY and SVGAGI. This chain's CDR3 is CASSPRRSGVNEQFF. In nucleotides, the CDR3 is TGTGCCAGCAGTCCCCGTCGAAGCGGGGTTAATGAGCAGTTCTTC.

This clonotype was observed a few times. The chain is built from TRBV6-2 or TRBV6-3 and TRBJ2-7, with D unclear. V lost 0 bases and J lost 2, with 8 bases in between. From germline, CDR1 is MNHEY and CDR2 SVGEGT. CDR3 size: 14 residues. The CDR3 DNA reads TGTGCCAGCAGTTACTCCGACGGCCCCTACGAGCAGTACTTC. Protein sequence: CASSYSDGPYEQYF.

J is TRBJ1-1 and V is TRBV11-3; 7 bases map to TRBD1. The CDR3 loop spans 14 amino acids. Germline values: CDR1 SGHNT, CDR2 YENEEA. V lost 4 bases and J lost 2; bases outside the gene matches: 4. CDR3 bases: TGTGCCAGCAGCTCCCGGACAGGTAACACTGAAGCTTTCTTT. Translating gives CASSSRTGNTEAFF.

This clonotype has ten or more counts. The V and J genes are TRBV7-8 and TRBJ2-1; 13 positions agree with TRBD2. The J segment lost 0 bases and the V segment lost 2 bases, leaving 10 bases of the junction unmatched. CDR1 and CDR2 from the germline V gene are SGHVS and FQNEAQ. The length of the CDR3 is 20 residues. CDR3 DNA: TGTGCCAGCAGCTTACTCGGGGGGACTAGCGGGGAACTCTCCTACAATGAGCAGTTCTTC. The encoded protein is CASSLLGGTSGELSYNEQFF.

This clonotype showed up many times. The rearrangement joins TRBV7-6 to TRBJ1-4; 9 bases are shared with TRBD1. CDR3 size: 13 residues. Germline V gene lookup returns CDR1 SGHVS and CDR2 FNYEAQ. The V and J ends lost 5 bases and 8 bases, in that order; junction bases with no gene match: 3. The CDR3 here is CASSGQGWEKLFF. DNA of the CDR3: TGTGCCAGCAGCGGACAGGGGTGGGAAAAACTGTTTTTT.

This clonotype has more than one count but fewer than ten. The chain couples TRBV19 to TRBJ2-2, with D tentatively TRBD2 (5 bases). Germline-derived CDR1 and CDR2 are LNHDA and SQIVND (reference sequence). This CDR3 is built from 12 residues. V lost 8 bases, J lost 7 bases, and 11 bases lay in between. CDR3 DNA: TGTGCCAGTCCGGGAACGGTCGGGGAGCTGTTTTTT. Protein sequence: CASPGTVGELFF.